Presented here are 3 T cell receptor beta chains from one specimen sequenced in a study of blood T cell repertoires in COVID-19. Clones were read by immunoSEQ multiplex PCR, and TCRdb kept only the in-frame ones, dropping some. This sample has 120,000 to 150,000 clones, with roughly 89% found just once. Sequencing was carried out using peripheral blood. The receptors come from a human donor in a cohort sampled during active COVID-19.

The chain joins TRBV29-1 to TRBJ2-1, with TRBD1 as a possible D gene (6 bases). CDR1 is SQVTM, CDR2 ANQGSEA, per germline. V was pared by 2 bases and J by 10 bases, with 18 bases between. The CDR3 length is 14 residues. The CDR3 loop is CSVERGQGRREQFF. For the CDR3, the DNA is TGCAGCGTTGAACGTGGCCAGGGGAGAAGGGAGCAGTTCTTC.

The chain recombines TRBV6-1 with TRBJ2-3, with TRBD1 as a possible D gene (5 bases). Germline CDR1 is MNHNS and CDR2 is SASEGT. There are 16 residues in the CDR3. The V and J ends lost 2 bases and 4 bases respectively, with 16 bases between them. In nucleotides, the CDR3 is TGTGCCAGCAGTGAAAGGCAGGGCCCTGTGCCAGATACGCAGTATTTT. Translated: CASSERQGPVPDTQYF.

The CDR3, as DNA: TGTGCCAGCAGTGAAGACAGGGAAGTAAACTACGAGCAGTACTTC. Protein: CASSEDREVNYEQYF. The chain combines TRBV6-1 with TRBJ2-7; weak D call: TRBD1 (6 bases). Germline V CDR1 and CDR2: MNHNS, SASEGT. V was pared by 1 base and J by 3 bases, with 13 bases between. There are 15 residues in the CDR3.